The present TCR beta chain was sequenced within a study of shared clonotypes between healthy human individuals. Overall study findings and caveats: Sequencing depth was a factor that was expected to affect clonotype sharing among donors. Represented diversity (both genetic and exposure-history) was limited by the small number of donors.

Genomic DNA per cell subset filled all wells of several immunoSEQ plates. Repertoires were generated with immunoSEQ multiplex PCR, while TCRdb's copy carries only in-frame clones and drops some. The top ten clones hold 9.5% to 15% of a sample with hundreds of thousands of clones, around three quarters of them seen once. The unsorted samples had around 88 million PBMCs used for genomic DNA. Germline CDR1 and CDR2: MNHNS and SASEGT. This CDR3 spans 15 amino acids. Trimming at V came to 7 bases and at J to 0 bases, leaving 4 bases not matched to a gene. About this clone itself: As yet, its antigen is unknown.

Material for sequencing was PBMCs. The source of this sequence is a woman aged 40 to 55 in good health. Some clones in this sample may be carry-over from other donors' samples. J is TRBJ2-3 and V is TRBV6-1; 10 nucleotides agree with TRBD2. CDR3 DNA: TGTGCCAGCACCTTGACTAGCGGGAGCACAGATACGCAGTATTTT. Protein product: CASTLTSGSTDTQYF.